Only one count was recorded for the clone carrying this TCR beta chain. This record belongs to a study of PD-L1 blockade in urothelial cancer. V lost 3 bases to trimming and J lost 0 bases; unmatched junction nucleotides: 1. Germline CDR1 reads MDHEN; CDR2 reads SYDVKM. The CDR3 covers 14 residues. Sequencing used immunoSEQ multiplex PCR; TCRdb keeps in-frame clones, though not all of them. The profile shows over 65,000 clones, around 90% of them singletons. Indicated time point: pretreatment peripheral blood. This sequence was found in a man between 65 and 85 years old with urothelial cancer. This chain connects TRBV28 to TRBJ1-1, with 7 positions matching TRBD1. This specimen was PBMCs, taken around atezolizumab (anti-PD-L1) treatment. CDR3 coding DNA: TGTGCCAGCAGTTTCGACAGGGTGAACACTGAAGCTTTCTTT. It specifies CASSFDRVNTEAFF. Supplemented by reference TRBV28 and TRBJ1-1, the full variable domain reads DVKVTQSSRYLVKRTGEKVFLECVQDMDHENMFWYRQDPGLGLRLIYFSYDVKMKEKGDIPEGYSVSREKKERFSLILESASTNQTSMYLCASSFDRVNTEAFFGQGTRLTVV.